These 2 T cell receptor beta chains share one sample of origin, sequenced in a study of T cell repertoires in cytomegalovirus infection. TCRdb used MiXCR to reprocess the reads, holding one entry per CDR3 protein. The sample lists more than 150,000 distinct CDR3 sequences, approximately 19% occurring once. The specimen sequenced was PBMCs. The receptors originated from a human donor in good health (CMV status not recorded). Some clones in this sample may be carry-over from other donors' samples.

This clonotype was counted many times. The CDR3 DNA reads as TGTGCCAGCAGCGTAAAAGCGGGGGGAGATACGCAGTATTTT. Its translation: CASSVKAGGDTQYF. The rearrangement joins TRBV9 to TRBJ2-3; TRBD2 matches at 9 bases. Trimming at V came to 1 base and at J to 5 bases, leaving 2 bases not matched to a gene. The CDR3 is 14 amino acids. The germline gives CDR1 SGDLS, CDR2 YYNGEE. The complete variable domain, with remaining parts taken from reference TRBV9 and TRBJ2-3, reads DSGVTQTPKHLITATGQRVTLRCSPRSGDLSVYWYQQSLDQGLQFLIQYYNGEERAKGNILERFSAQQFPDLHSELNLSSLELGDSALYFCASSVKAGGDTQYFGPGTRLTVL.

This clonotype was counted many times. V usage is TRBV7-2 and J usage is TRBJ1-5; D gene ambiguous. The ends were cut back, 6 bases at V and 0 bases at J, with 3 bases in the middle. The germline CDR1 and CDR2 sequences are SGHTA and FQGNSA. The CDR3 is 12 amino acids. CDR3 loop: CASSHSNQPQHF. CDR3 DNA sequence: TGTGCCAGCAGTCATAGCAATCAGCCCCAGCATTTT.